The next 4 T cell receptor beta chains were all read from a single sample in a study of shared clonotypes between healthy human individuals. Sequencing used immunoSEQ multiplex PCR; TCRdb keeps in-frame clones, though not all of them. The sample includes a few million clones, 93% seen only once; the top ten take 0.39%. What was sequenced was naive CD4+ T cells from PBMCs. Documented subset: CD45RA+ positively selected. The receptors here all came from a man younger than 30 in good health. Some clones in this sample may be carry-over from other donors' samples.

The chain recombines TRBV7-6 with TRBJ2-7, with 7 bases aligning to TRBD2. The CDR3 totals 15 residues. In germline, CDR1 is SGHVS, CDR2 FNYEAQ. The V and J ends lost 7 bases and 2 bases, in that order; junction bases with no gene match: 11. CDR3 in DNA: TGTGCCAGCACCCCGGGAGGCGGCATCGCCTACGAGCAGTACTTC. Protein product: CASTPGGGIAYEQYF.

The chain carries TRBV5-1 and TRBJ1-1, with TRBD1 as a possible D gene (6 bases). This CDR3 has 15 residues. Germline CDR1 SGHRS, CDR2 YFSETQ. Trimming took off 4 bases at V and 4 bases at J, with 17 bases between the two ends. The CDR3 reads CASSQGRGRATEAFF. For the CDR3, the DNA is TGCGCCAGCAGCCAGGGCAGGGGCCGGGCCACTGAAGCTTTCTTT.

The chain recombines TRBV28 with TRBJ2-7; D could derive from TRBD1 or TRBD2 (7 bases each). The CDR3 consists of 16 residues. Looked up from germline, CDR1 is MDHEN and CDR2 is SYDVKM. The germline V and J ends were trimmed by 6 bases and 4 bases, with 22 bases remaining between them. CDR3 coding DNA: TGTGCCAGCAGCCCTTGGGGGAGGGGGCATGTTTACGAGCAGTACTTC. Residues: CASSPWGRGHVYEQYF.

The chain joins TRBV6-6 to TRBJ1-2; the D gene is possibly TRBD1 (6 bases). The CDR3 is 13 amino acids. V was clipped by 5 bases and J by 8 bases, with 15 bases between them. Looked up from germline, CDR1 is MNHNY and CDR2 is SVGAGI (reference sequence). The chain's CDR3 is CASSQGGGYGYTF. CDR3 sequence (DNA): TGTGCCAGCAGTCAGGGAGGGGGTTACGGCTACACCTTC.